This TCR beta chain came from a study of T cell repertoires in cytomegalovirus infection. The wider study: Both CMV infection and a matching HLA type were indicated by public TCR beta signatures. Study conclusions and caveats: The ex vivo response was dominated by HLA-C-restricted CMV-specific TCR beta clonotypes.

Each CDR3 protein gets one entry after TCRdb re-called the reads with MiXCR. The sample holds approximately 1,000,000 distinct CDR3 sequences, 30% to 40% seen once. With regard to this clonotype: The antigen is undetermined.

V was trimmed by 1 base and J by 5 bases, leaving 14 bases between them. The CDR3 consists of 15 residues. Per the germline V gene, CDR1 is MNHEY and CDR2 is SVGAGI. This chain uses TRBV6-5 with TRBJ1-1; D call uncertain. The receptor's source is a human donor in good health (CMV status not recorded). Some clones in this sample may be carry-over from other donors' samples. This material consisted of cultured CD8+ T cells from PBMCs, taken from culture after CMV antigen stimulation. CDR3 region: CASSYWASGTTEAFF. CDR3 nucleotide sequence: TGTGCCAGCAGTTACTGGGCCAGCGGAACGACTGAAGCTTTCTTT.